The sequence of this T cell receptor beta chain was determined in a study of T cell repertoires in ileal Crohn's disease. Overall study: At surgery, about 36% of patients smoked, with median disease duration roughly 8.3 years. Operated complications were stricturing disease (roughly 61%) and penetrating disease (approximately 39%). General study findings and limits: Clonality above 26.8% at surgery always came with endoscopic recurrence.

Eligibility required adulthood, ileal or ileocolonic Crohn's disease and indicated ileocolonic resection. On this clone: Its specificity is unknown.

The assay was immunoSEQ multiplex PCR, and TCRdb's table has in-frame clones only and misses some. The sample records around 4,400 clones, 75% to 85% being singletons. The receptor was isolated from an adult with Crohn's disease. The sequencing input was ileal tissue.

CDR3 region: CAWTRGPGNTIYF. CDR3 nucleotide sequence: TGTGCCTGGACCAGGGGGCCTGGAAACACCATATATTTT. This chain uses TRBV30 with TRBJ1-3; 8 nucleotides agree with TRBD1. Germline-derived CDR1 and CDR2 are GTSNPN and SVGIG (reference sequence). V was clipped by 4 bases and J by 2 bases; unmatched bases: 1. The CDR3 has 13 amino acids.